Presented here are 14 T cell receptor beta chains from one specimen sequenced in a study of cytomegalovirus exposure and HLA in healthy donors. PCR involved 60 Vbeta and 13 Jbeta primers. The repertoire was sequenced with immunoSEQ multiplex PCR; TCRdb's copy has only in-frame clones and lacks some. This table has 150,000 to 200,000 clones, around 80% appearing once. Sequencing input: PBMCs. The receptor set was obtained from a woman aged 50 to 65 in good health and CMV-seropositive.

The CDR3 DNA reads TGCGCCAGCAGCTCCCCCGATGGCGGGCACACAGATACGCAGTATTTT. Translated, it gives CASSSPDGGHTDTQYF. The chain is built from TRBV4-1 and TRBJ2-3; D perhaps matches TRBD2 (5 bases). The CDR3 contains 16 residues. Trimming pared 5 bases from V and 2 bases from J, leaving 17 bases between. Germline CDR1 is MGHRA and CDR2 is YSYEKL.

V is TRBV14 and J is TRBJ2-1; 7 nucleotides match TRBD1. Germline V CDR1 and CDR2: SGHDN, FVKESK. The ends lost 5 bases at V and 9 bases at J; junction bases unmatched: 10. The CDR3 runs to 14 residues. The CDR3 protein is CASSFDNRGSEQFF. CDR3 coding DNA: TGTGCCAGCAGCTTTGACAACAGGGGCAGTGAGCAGTTCTTC.

The chain recombines TRBV30 with TRBJ2-2; possibly TRBD1 for D (5 bases). The CDR3 is made up of 14 amino acids. V gave up 2 bases and J gave up 4 bases, with 11 bases separating them. Germline V gene data show CDR1 as GTSNPN and CDR2 as SVGIG (reference sequence). CDR3 coding DNA: TGTGCCTGGAGTCTTGGGGCTGTCACCGGGGAGCTGTTTTTT. Its protein is CAWSLGAVTGELFF.

The genes are TRBV19 and TRBJ2-7; D not certain. Trimming left V 7 bases short and J 5 bases short, with 15 bases between. CDR1 LNHDA and CDR2 SQIVND come from the germline V gene (reference sequence). The CDR3 is 13 residues long. Written as DNA, the CDR3 is TGTGCCAGTACCCCTACGCTCGGTGACGAGCAGTACTTC. Translated, it gives CASTPTLGDEQYF.

Points on this clone: Compared with germline, one end of the junction differs, possibly owing to a read error. The chain employs TRBV9 and TRBJ2-3, with a possible D match to TRBD2 (5 bases). The CDR3 has 15 amino acids. CDR1 and CDR2 from the germline V gene are SGDLS and YYNGEE. The CDR3 spells CASSYGNLNTDTQCF. CDR3 nucleotide sequence: TGTGCCAGCAGCTACGGGAACCTTAACACAGATACGCAGTGTTTT.

The rearrangement uses TRBV29-1 and TRBJ2-1; no firm D call. The CDR3 loop spans 12 amino acids. The germline gives CDR1 SQVTM, CDR2 ANQGSEA. V lost 5 bases, J lost 2 bases, and 7 bases lay in between. CDR3 in DNA: TGCAGCGTTCTCAGGACCTACAATGAGCAGTTCTTC. Its protein product is CSVLRTYNEQFF.

A few counts support this clone. V and J are TRBV27 and TRBJ2-3, with 8 bases matching TRBD1. J gave up 4 bases and V 10 bases, and 22 bases lay outside the gene matches. This CDR3 contains 18 residues. Germline V gene lookup returns CDR1 MNHEY and CDR2 SMNVEV (reference sequence). CDR3 residues: CANRHRTGPPNHPDTQYF. DNA for the CDR3: TGTGCCAACAGGCATAGGACAGGGCCACCCAACCACCCAGATACGCAGTATTTT.

The V and J genes are TRBV2 and TRBJ1-1; D may be TRBD1 (6 bases). The CDR3 has 16 amino acids. Germline CDR1 is SNHLY and CDR2 is FYNNEI. Trimming shortened V by 3 bases and J by 0 bases, and 14 bases separated the two germline ends. The CDR3 region has the DNA TGTGCCAGCAGTGACGTGGGGGCATTGGTGAACACTGAAGCTTTCTTT. This encodes CASSDVGALVNTEAFF.

J is TRBJ1-1 and V is TRBV7-8; TRBD1 agrees at 7 bases. Germline V gives CDR1 SGHVS, CDR2 FQNEAQ. Trimming took 1 base from V and 2 from J; bases not matched to a gene: 1. The CDR3 contains 14 residues. This CDR3 reads CASSLGDSNTEAFF. For the CDR3, the DNA is TGTGCCAGCAGCTTAGGGGACAGCAACACTGAAGCTTTCTTT. The entire variable domain, with the rest obtained from reference TRBV7-8 and TRBJ1-1, is as follows: GAGVSQSPRYKVAKRGQDVALRCDPISGHVSLFWYQQALGQGPEFLTYFQNEAQLDKSGLPSDRFFAERPEGSVSTLKIQRTQQEDSAVYLCASSLGDSNTEAFFGQGTRLTVV.

The CDR3 is CASNKGAGRELFF. In DNA, the CDR3 is TGTGCCAGTAACAAGGGGGCGGGCCGGGAGCTGTTTTTT. This chain links TRBV19 with TRBJ2-2, with TRBD1 matching over 7 bases. Germline V gives CDR1 LNHDA, CDR2 SQIVND (reference sequence). The CDR3 is 13 residues long. The trim removed 7 bases at V and 9 bases at J, leaving 8 bases unmatched.

V is TRBV4-2 and J is TRBJ1-4, with D tentatively TRBD1 (5 bases). CDR1 and CDR2 from the germline V gene are LGHNA and YNFKEQ. Deletions cut 6 bases from V and 5 bases from J, with 13 bases between. This CDR3 is built from 14 residues. This CDR3 is CASSIGAGNEKLFF. In DNA form, the CDR3 reads TGTGCCAGCAGTATTGGGGCGGGGAATGAAAAACTGTTTTTT.

There are a few counts of this clone. The chain has TRBV6-6 and TRBJ1-1; D ambiguous. CDR3 length: 13 residues. Germline-derived CDR1 and CDR2 are MNHNY and SVGAGI (reference sequence). Trimming left V 3 bases short and J 0 bases short, with 5 bases between. CDR3 loop: CASSYEVNTEAFF. The DNA for the CDR3 is TGTGCCAGCAGTTATGAGGTGAACACTGAAGCTTTCTTT.

The chain recombines TRBV28 with TRBJ2-3, with D perhaps matching TRBD2 (5 bases). V lost 3 bases to trimming and J lost 6 bases, with 16 bases between them. From germline, CDR1 is MDHEN and CDR2 SYDVKM. The CDR3 has 15 residues. CDR3 sequence: CASSLFLGSSDTQYF. The CDR3, as DNA: TGTGCCAGCAGTTTGTTTCTTGGGAGTTCGGATACGCAGTATTTT. The complete variable domain, with remaining parts taken from reference TRBV28 and TRBJ2-3, reads DVKVTQSSRYLVKRTGEKVFLECVQDMDHENMFWYRQDPGLGLRLIYFSYDVKMKEKGDIPEGYSVSREKKERFSLILESASTNQTSMYLCASSLFLGSSDTQYFGPGTRLTVL.

This sequence joins TRBV5-4 and TRBJ2-5, with 8 positions matching TRBD1. Germline CDR1 and CDR2: SGHNT and YYREEE (reference sequence). The length of the CDR3 is 15 residues. The junction had 7 bases not matched to a gene; V was cut back by 1 base and J by 5 bases. CDR3 in amino acids: CASSLWTGLAETQYF. The DNA for the CDR3 is TGTGCCAGCAGCTTGTGGACAGGGCTAGCGGAGACCCAGTACTTC.